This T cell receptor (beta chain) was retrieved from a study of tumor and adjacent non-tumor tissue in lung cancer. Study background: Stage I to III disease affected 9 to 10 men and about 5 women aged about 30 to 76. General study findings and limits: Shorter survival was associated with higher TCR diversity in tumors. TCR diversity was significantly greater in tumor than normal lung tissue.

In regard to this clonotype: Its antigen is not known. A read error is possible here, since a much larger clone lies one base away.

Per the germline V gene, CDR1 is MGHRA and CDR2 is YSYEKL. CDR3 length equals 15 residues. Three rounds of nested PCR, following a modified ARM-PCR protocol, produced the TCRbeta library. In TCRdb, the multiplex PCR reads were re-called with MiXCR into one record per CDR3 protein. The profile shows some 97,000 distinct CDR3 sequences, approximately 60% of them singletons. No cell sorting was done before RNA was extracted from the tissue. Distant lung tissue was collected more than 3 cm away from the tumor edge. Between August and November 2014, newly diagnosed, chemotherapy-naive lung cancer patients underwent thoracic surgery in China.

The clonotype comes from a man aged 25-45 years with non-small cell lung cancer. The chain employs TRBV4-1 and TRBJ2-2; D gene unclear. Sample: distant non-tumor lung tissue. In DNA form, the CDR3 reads TGCGTCAGCAGCCAATACATCAACGGTAACGGGGAGCTGTTTTTT. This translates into CVSSQYINGNGELFF.